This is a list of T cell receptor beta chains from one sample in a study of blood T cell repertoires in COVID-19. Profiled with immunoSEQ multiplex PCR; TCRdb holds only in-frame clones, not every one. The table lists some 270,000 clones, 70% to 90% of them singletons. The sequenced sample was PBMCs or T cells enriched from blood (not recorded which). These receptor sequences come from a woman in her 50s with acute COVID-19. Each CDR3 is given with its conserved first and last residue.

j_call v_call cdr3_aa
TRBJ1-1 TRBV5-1 CASSPNSDSTEAFF
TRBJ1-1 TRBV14 CASSFGQGNTEAFF
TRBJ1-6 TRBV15 CATSRRGGSFSSYNSPLHF
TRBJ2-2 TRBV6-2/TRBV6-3 CASSRPGQGGGELFF
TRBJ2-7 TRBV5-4 CASSPLAGESDEQYF
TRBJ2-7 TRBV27 CASSWGTGWNEQYF
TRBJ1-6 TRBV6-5 CASSYQGITPLHF
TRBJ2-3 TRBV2 CATAGNTDTQYF
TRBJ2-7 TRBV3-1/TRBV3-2 CASSPRGGAGEQYF
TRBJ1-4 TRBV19 CASKGHATNEKLFF
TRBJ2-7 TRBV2 CASSEDGQGYEQYF
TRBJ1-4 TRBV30 CAWRTGGEKLFF
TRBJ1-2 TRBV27 CASSWAGRNYGYTF
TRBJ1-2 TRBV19 CASSSAGGTGYGYTF
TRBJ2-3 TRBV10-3 CAISESQLGTSYPDTQYF
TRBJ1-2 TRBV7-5 CARSPSRDGYTF
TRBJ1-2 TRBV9 CASSVRGGQNYGYTF
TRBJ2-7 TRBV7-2 CASATSAYEQYF
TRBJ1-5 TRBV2 CASSARTVLNQPQHF
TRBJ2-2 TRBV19 CASERGSQTGELFF
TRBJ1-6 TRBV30 CAWSGQGESPLHF
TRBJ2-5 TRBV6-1 CASSGGGGLAGTQETQYF
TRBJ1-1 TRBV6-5 CASTVDFLNTEAFF
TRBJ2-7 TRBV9 CASSEGGGTGYNSYEQYF
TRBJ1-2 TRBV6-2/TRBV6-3 CASSPRTGYANGYTF
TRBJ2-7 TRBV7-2 CASSIDRTWEQYF
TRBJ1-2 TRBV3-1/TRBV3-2 CASSTGVMSRIRIYGYTF
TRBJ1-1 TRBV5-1 CASRAGTSNTEAFF
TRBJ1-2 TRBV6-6 CASSYKPQTYGYTF
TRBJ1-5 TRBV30 CAWSRDNQPQHF
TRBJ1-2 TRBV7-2 CASSLEGGTNYGYTF
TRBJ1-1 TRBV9 CASSGGADSNTEAFF
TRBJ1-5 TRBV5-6 CASSFQGVDSNQPQHF
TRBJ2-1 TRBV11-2 CASSLGPPTYNEQFF
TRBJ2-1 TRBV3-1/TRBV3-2 CASSQGLTNNEQFF
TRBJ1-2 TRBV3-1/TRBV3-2 CASSQDPAGYGYTF
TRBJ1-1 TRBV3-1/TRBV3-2 CASSQPSPYNTEAFF
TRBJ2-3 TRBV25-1 CASSEFVRSSHSTDTQYF
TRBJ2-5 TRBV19 CASSVRQGPQETQYF
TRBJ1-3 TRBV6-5 CASSRDSFSGNTIYF
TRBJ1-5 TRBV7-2 CASSLSYNNQPQHF
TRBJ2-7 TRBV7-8 CASSRDRGALQYF
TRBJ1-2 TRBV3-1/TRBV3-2 CASSHGTAANYGYTF
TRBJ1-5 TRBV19 CASSIGTVSNQPQHF
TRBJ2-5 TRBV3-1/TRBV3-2 CASSQDHAGGLKTQYF
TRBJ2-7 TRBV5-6 CASSTQTVLYEQYF
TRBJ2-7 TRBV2 CASQDRAFDEQYF
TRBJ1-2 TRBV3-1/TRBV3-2 CASSQGTGRNYGYTF
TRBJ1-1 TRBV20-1 CSASRWGAFF
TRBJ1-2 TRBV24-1 CATSEGRGYGYTF